The 25 T cell receptor beta chains reported below all come from one sample, sequenced in a study of T cell changes during pregnancy in multiple sclerosis. Measured with immunoSEQ multiplex PCR; TCRdb has only the in-frame clones, and not every one. The sample has around 56,000 clones; about 95% are singletons. The sequences come from CD8+ T cells from peripheral blood mononuclear cells, collected after pregnancy. These receptors all come from a female donor with multiple sclerosis, enrolled in a pregnancy study.

The genes are TRBV7-8 and TRBJ1-4, with TRBD1 matching over 9 bases. V was pared by 1 base and J by 8 bases, with 5 bases of the junction left unmatched. The CDR3 consists of 15 residues. Germline lookup yields CDR1 SGHVS and CDR2 FQNEAQ. The CDR3 DNA sequence: TGTGCCAGCAGCTTAGGGGGACAGGGTCGAGAAAAACTGTTTTTT. Translated, it gives CASSLGGQGREKLFF.

V usage is TRBV27 and J usage is TRBJ2-7; 9 nucleotides agree with TRBD1. The V gene end was trimmed by 0 bases and the J gene end by 5 bases; junction bases not matched to a gene: 11. The CDR3 is made up of 17 amino acids. The germline CDR1 and CDR2 sequences are MNHEY and SMNVEV (reference sequence). DNA for the CDR3: TGTGCCAGCAGTTTATCGATTGTCGGACAGGGGTTGGACGAGCAGTACTTC. Its protein product is CASSLSIVGQGLDEQYF.

V gene TRBV5-1 combines with J gene TRBJ1-2, with a possible D match to TRBD1 (6 bases). CDR3 length: 13 amino acids. CDR1 and CDR2 from the germline V gene are SGHRS and YFSETQ. V lost 0 bases and J lost 6, with 9 bases in between. CDR3: CASSLVAGDGYTF. The CDR3 coding sequence is TGCGCCAGCAGCTTGGTGGCAGGGGATGGCTACACCTTC.

The rearrangement joins TRBV27 to TRBJ2-4; weak D call: TRBD2 (5 bases). V gave up 4 bases and J gave up 7 bases, with 5 bases separating them. CDR3 size: 11 residues. Germline loops: CDR1 MNHEY, CDR2 SMNVEV (reference sequence). CDR3 DNA sequence: TGTGCCAGCAGTTCGGGGAACATTCAGTACTTC. Protein: CASSSGNIQYF.

V usage is TRBV9 and J usage is TRBJ2-7; perhaps TRBD2 as D (5 bases). Trimming removed 2 bases from V and 3 bases from J, with 15 bases in between. The CDR3 runs to 15 residues. CDR1 is SGDLS and CDR2 is YYNGEE in the germline V gene. CDR3 bases: TGTGCCAGCAGCGTGTCTGTTGAGAGGGACTACGAGCAGTACTTC. Translating it yields CASSVSVERDYEQYF.

This sequence joins TRBV4-3 and TRBJ2-7, with 8 bases lining up with TRBD2. The V gene end was trimmed by 0 bases and the J gene end by 6 bases; junction bases not matched to a gene: 10. Looked up from germline, CDR1 is LGHNA and CDR2 is YSLEER. CDR3 size: 16 residues. For the CDR3, the DNA is TGCGCCAGCAGCCAAGATTGGCCGGGAGGGCCCCTCGAGCAGTACTTC. Encoded protein: CASSQDWPGGPLEQYF.

This chain connects TRBV28 to TRBJ2-7; D possibly corresponds to TRBD1 (7 bases). The length of the CDR3 is 15 residues. Trimming took off 5 bases at V and 1 base at J, with 15 bases between the two ends. CDR1 MDHEN and CDR2 SYDVKM come from the germline V gene. CDR3 protein: CASSPRGVRSYEQYF. The CDR3 region has the DNA TGTGCCAGCAGTCCCAGGGGGGTTAGGTCCTACGAGCAGTACTTC. The full variable domain, its missing parts supplied by reference TRBV28 and TRBJ2-7, is DVKVTQSSRYLVKRTGEKVFLECVQDMDHENMFWYRQDPGLGLRLIYFSYDVKMKEKGDIPEGYSVSREKKERFSLILESASTNQTSMYLCASSPRGVRSYEQYFGPGTRLTVT.

The chain recombines TRBV7-6 with TRBJ1-3, with D hard to call. The V end lost 2 bases, the J end lost 8 bases, and 7 bases lay between the germline ends. The CDR3 length is 12 residues. CDR1 SGHVS and CDR2 FNYEAQ come from the germline V gene. The chain's CDR3 is CASSLWPHTIYF. The CDR3 DNA reads TGTGCCAGCAGCTTATGGCCGCACACCATATATTTT.

The chain combines TRBV6-1 with TRBJ2-7, with 8 bases aligning to TRBD1. Trimming removed 1 base from V and 3 bases from J; junction bases left unmatched: 5. In germline, CDR1 is MNHNS, CDR2 SASEGT. This CDR3 is 15 amino acids long. The CDR3 spells CASSEGTGIVYEQYF. CDR3 coding DNA: TGTGCCAGCAGTGAAGGGACAGGGATAGTCTACGAGCAGTACTTC.

V usage is TRBV4-3 and J usage is TRBJ2-1, with 10 bases lining up with TRBD2. Germline lookup yields CDR1 LGHNA and CDR2 YSLEER. The CDR3 contains 18 residues. The V gene end was trimmed by 2 bases and the J gene end by 6 bases; junction bases not matched to a gene: 13. CDR3 protein: CASSQKSSGRAQGNEQFF. CDR3 nucleotides: TGCGCCAGCAGCCAAAAGTCCAGCGGGAGGGCCCAGGGCAATGAGCAGTTCTTC.

The J gene is TRBJ2-2, the V gene TRBV9; 9 bases agree with TRBD2. J gave up 0 bases and V 1 base, and 4 bases lay outside the gene matches. Germline V gives CDR1 SGDLS, CDR2 YYNGEE. The CDR3 consists of 17 residues. In DNA form, the CDR3 reads TGTGCCAGCAGCGTAAAGACTAGCGGTGCGAACACCGGGGAGCTGTTTTTT. It yields the protein CASSVKTSGANTGELFF.

The chain employs TRBV27 and TRBJ2-7; the match to TRBD2 covers 7 bases. CDR3 length: 14 residues. CDR1 and CDR2 from the germline V gene are MNHEY and SMNVEV (reference sequence). V lost 3 bases, J lost 0 bases, and 2 bases stayed unmatched. CDR3 loop: CASSFSGPSYEQYF. CDR3 DNA sequence: TGTGCCAGCAGTTTTAGCGGGCCCTCCTACGAGCAGTACTTC.

The rearrangement uses TRBV19 and TRBJ2-2; 14 nucleotides match TRBD2. The CDR3 is 18 amino acids. Germline CDR1 and CDR2: LNHDA and SQIVND (reference sequence). J gave up 4 bases and V 5 bases, and 9 bases lay outside the gene matches. The CDR3 protein is CASSPYQTSGRATGELFF. CDR3 in DNA: TGTGCCAGTAGTCCGTACCAGACTAGCGGGAGGGCCACCGGGGAGCTGTTTTTT.

This chain links TRBV11-2 with TRBJ2-7; a possible D gene is TRBD2 (6 bases). Germline V gene lookup returns CDR1 SGHAT and CDR2 FQNNGV. Deletions cut 3 bases from V and 4 bases from J, with 10 bases between. This CDR3 spans 13 amino acids. The CDR3 DNA is TGTGCCAGCAGCTTCGAGACTAGTTACGAGCAGTACTTC. Translating it yields CASSFETSYEQYF.

The chain has TRBV28 and TRBJ2-5, with a possible D match to TRBD2 (7 bases). V was trimmed by 5 bases and J by 4 bases, leaving 17 bases between them. CDR3 size: 15 residues. Germline CDR1 MDHEN, CDR2 SYDVKM. The CDR3 reads CASSPRGGSGETQYF. The CDR3 coding sequence is TGTGCCAGCAGTCCCAGGGGCGGGAGTGGAGAGACCCAGTACTTC.

The chain employs TRBV7-8 and TRBJ2-7, with TRBD2 as a possible D gene (5 bases). The CDR3 has 15 amino acids. Trimming stripped 5 bases from V and 5 bases from J, with 19 bases between. Germline V gene sequence: CDR1 SGHVS, CDR2 FQNEAQ. CDR3 loop: CASSPPRGPGDEQYF. CDR3 bases: TGTGCCAGCAGCCCACCCCGTGGCCCCGGGGACGAGCAGTACTTC. The full variable domain, completed using reference TRBV7-8 and TRBJ2-7, is GAGVSQSPRYKVAKRGQDVALRCDPISGHVSLFWYQQALGQGPEFLTYFQNEAQLDKSGLPSDRFFAERPEGSVSTLKIQRTQQEDSAVYLCASSPPRGPGDEQYFGPGTRLTVT.

The rearrangement uses TRBV6-6 and TRBJ2-7, with 8 bases identical to TRBD2. Germline assignment: CDR1 MNHNY and CDR2 SVGAGI (reference sequence). The CDR3 totals 16 residues. The J segment lost 0 bases and the V segment lost 0 bases, leaving 4 bases of the junction unmatched. The CDR3 region is CASSYSGGTSSYEQYF. In DNA form, the CDR3 reads TGTGCCAGCAGTTACTCGGGCGGGACTAGCTCCTACGAGCAGTACTTC.

The gene calls are TRBV11-2 and TRBJ1-1; D is perhaps TRBD1 (5 bases). CDR3 length: 11 amino acids. Germline CDR1 and CDR2: SGHAT and FQNNGV. With 6 bases removed from V and 4 bases from J, the gap between germline ends came to 6 bases. The CDR3 coding sequence is TGTGCCAGCAGTGGGGCCACTGAAGCTTTCTTT. It codes for CASSGATEAFF.

The chain carries TRBV30 and TRBJ1-4, with D unresolved. Trimming removed 0 bases from V and 5 bases from J, with 16 bases in between. Germline-derived CDR1 and CDR2 are GTSNPN and SVGIG (reference sequence). This CDR3 has 16 residues. CDR3 sequence (DNA): TGTGCCTGGAGTGTTGAGATACCAGGTCCCAATGAAAAACTGTTTTTT. Its protein product is CAWSVEIPGPNEKLFF. The full variable domain, in which reference TRBV30 and TRBJ1-4 provide the parts outside the CDR3, is SQTIHQWPATLVQPVGSPLSLECTVEGTSNPNLYWYRQAAGRGLQLLFYSVGIGQISSEVPQNLSASRPQDRQFILSSKKLLLSDSGFYLCAWSVEIPGPNEKLFFGSGTQLSVL.

This sequence joins TRBV27 and TRBJ1-1; no definite D call. CDR3 size: 13 residues. Trimming stripped 2 bases from V and 1 base from J, with 5 bases between. Germline CDR1 and CDR2: MNHEY and SMNVEV (reference sequence). The CDR3 DNA reads TGTGCCAGCAGTTTAGGCAGGAACACTGAAGCTTTCTTT. It encodes CASSLGRNTEAFF.

The gene calls are TRBV30 and TRBJ2-5; TRBD2 agrees at 14 bases. The CDR3 consists of 17 residues. CDR1 GTSNPN and CDR2 SVGIG come from the germline V gene (reference sequence). V shed 8 bases and J 5 bases; nucleotides not matched to a gene: 16. CDR3 sequence (DNA): TGTGCCGGATACCGACTATTACGGACTAGCGGGAGGGAGACCCAGTACTTC. Residues: CAGYRLLRTSGRETQYF.

This clone has just one count. CDR3 loop: CASSLGVTVMNTEAFF. The CDR3 DNA sequence: TGTGCCAGCAGTTTGGGCGTGACAGTCATGAACACTGAAGCTTTCTTT. The chain combines TRBV27 with TRBJ1-1; weak D call: TRBD1 (5 bases). V gave up 3 bases and J gave up 0 bases, with 14 bases separating them. Germline V gene data show CDR1 as MNHEY and CDR2 as SMNVEV (reference sequence). This CDR3 is built from 16 residues.

The chain couples TRBV6-1 to TRBJ2-1; 9 nucleotides match TRBD2. CDR1 and CDR2 from the germline V gene are MNHNS and SASEGT. CDR3 length: 15 amino acids. Trimming at V came to 3 bases and at J to 8 bases, leaving 8 bases not matched to a gene. CDR3 DNA: TGTGCCAGCAGTGAGCCCAGACTAGCGGCCCATGAGCAGTTCTTC. It yields the protein CASSEPRLAAHEQFF.

The chain employs TRBV5-4 and TRBJ2-1; D is possibly TRBD1 (5 bases). Germline V lookup: CDR1 SGHNT, CDR2 YYREEE (reference sequence). Trimming cost V 1 base and J 5 bases, with 7 bases left between them. CDR3 length equals 13 residues. CDR3 DNA: TGTGCCAGCAGCTTGCCAGGGAACAATGAGCAGTTCTTC. It translates to CASSLPGNNEQFF.

The chain carries TRBV27 and TRBJ2-2; D uncertain. CDR1 and CDR2 from the germline V gene are MNHEY and SMNVEV (reference sequence). Trimming took off 5 bases at V and 2 bases at J, with 3 bases between the two ends. The CDR3 has 12 residues. The CDR3 coding sequence is TGTGCCAGCAGTCCTAACACCGGGGAGCTGTTTTTT. Amino acid sequence: CASSPNTGELFF.